These T cell receptor beta chains were read from a single sample in a study of CD8 T cells in Susac syndrome. TCRdb fed the immunoSEQ multiplex PCR reads into MiXCR, producing one record per CDR3 protein. The table includes about 60,000 distinct CDR3 sequences, about 94% detected once. Sequenced material: CD8+ T cells from PBMCs. These TCRs come from a human donor with multiple sclerosis. Each CDR3 is given with its conserved first and last residue. D genes are given only for firm matches. Only part of the rows carry a size: once, few, many, or a class if the clone is expanded.

TRBV4-1	.	.	TRBJ2-2	CASSQDPQHTGELFF	TGCGCCAGCAGCCAAGACCCCCAGCACACCGGGGAGCTGTTTTTT
TRBV5-1	.	.	TRBJ2-5	CASSQGGPEETQYF	TGCGCCAGCAGCCAGGGGGGGCCAGAAGAGACCCAGTACTTC
TRBV24-1	.	few	TRBJ2-7	CATSGGYEQYF	TGTGCCACCAGTGGCGGGTACGAGCAGTACTTC
TRBV7-9	.	.	TRBJ2-7	CASSLPAGMEQYF	TGTGCCAGCAGCTTACCGGCTGGTATGGAGCAGTACTTC
TRBV30	.	.	TRBJ1-3	CAWSVLGNGNTIYF	TGTGCCTGGAGTGTTTTGGGGAATGGAAACACCATATATTTT
TRBV20-1	TRBD1	.	TRBJ2-1	CSATPGQGYSEQFF	TGCAGTGCTACGCCGGGACAGGGTTATAGTGAGCAGTTCTTC
TRBV27	.	once	TRBJ2-7	CASSYTGNEQYF	TGTGCCAGCAGCTATACAGGGAACGAGCAGTACTTC
TRBV4-1	.	.	TRBJ1-1	CASSPQTNTEAFF	TGCGCCAGCAGCCCTCAGACGAACACTGAAGCTTTCTTT
TRBV7-9	TRBD1	.	TRBJ1-1	CASSLGTGGPLSSEAFF	TGTGCCAGCAGCTTAGGGACAGGGGGCCCTTTAAGTTCTGAAGCTTTCTTT
TRBV15	.	.	TRBJ2-1	CATSRDVVNEQFF	TGTGCCACCAGCAGAGATGTAGTTAATGAGCAGTTCTTC
TRBV24-1	.	.	TRBJ2-2	CATSDLTGYGELFF	TGTGCCACCAGTGATTTGACCGGGTACGGGGAGCTGTTTTTT
TRBV6-6	.	.	TRBJ2-3	CASSYETGTDTQYF	TGTGCCAGCAGTTACGAGACGGGCACAGATACGCAGTATTTT
TRBV29-1	.	.	TRBJ1-1	CSVDTPSPEAFF	TGCAGCGTTGACACGCCGAGCCCTGAAGCTTTCTTT
TRBV5-1	.	.	TRBJ2-7	CASSYGTTYEQYF	TGCGCCAGCAGCTATGGGACCACTTACGAGCAGTACTTC
TRBV27	.	.	TRBJ1-6	CATNPLSDGLSPLHF	TGTGCCACCAACCCCCTCTCGGACGGCTTGTCACCCCTCCACTTT
TRBV20-1	.	.	TRBJ2-2	CSARDLGSHTGELFF	TGCAGTGCTAGAGATTTGGGATCCCACACCGGGGAGCTGTTTTTT
TRBV7-8	.	.	TRBJ2-5	CASSPRQWAEETQYF	TGTGCCAGCAGCCCCCGACAATGGGCGGAAGAGACCCAGTACTTC
TRBV29-1	.	.	TRBJ1-2	CSVPQTHYGYTF	TGCAGCGTTCCTCAGACCCACTATGGCTACACCTTC
TRBV30	.	once	TRBJ1-2	CAWRGLNYGYTF	TGTGCCTGGAGAGGACTTAACTATGGCTACACCTTC
TRBV6-5	TRBD1	.	TRBJ1-4	CASSATGSGEKLFF	TGTGCCAGCAGTGCGACAGGGTCAGGAGAAAAACTGTTTTTT